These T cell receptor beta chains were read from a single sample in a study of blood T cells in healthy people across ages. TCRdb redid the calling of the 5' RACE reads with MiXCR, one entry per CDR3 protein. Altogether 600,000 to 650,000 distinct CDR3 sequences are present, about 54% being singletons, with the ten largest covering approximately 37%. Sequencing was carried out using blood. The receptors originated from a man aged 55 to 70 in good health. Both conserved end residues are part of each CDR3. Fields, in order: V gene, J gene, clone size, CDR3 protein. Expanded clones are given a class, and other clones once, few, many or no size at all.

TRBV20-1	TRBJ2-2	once	CSASKGMNTGELFF
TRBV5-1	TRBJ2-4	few	CASSLDRENIQYF
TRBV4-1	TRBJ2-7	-	CASSPHEGLSYEQYF
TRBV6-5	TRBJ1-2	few	CASSWTGGPYGYTF
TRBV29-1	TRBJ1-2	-	CSVRPGQGRGYTF
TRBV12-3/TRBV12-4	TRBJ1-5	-	CASSAGTGALNYGPQHF
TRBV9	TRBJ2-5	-	CASSPTVAGGRETQYF
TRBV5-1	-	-	CASSSKGLVYEQYF
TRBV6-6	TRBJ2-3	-	CASSYTPGQGTDTQYF
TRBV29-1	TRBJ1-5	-	CSVGQGAQPQHF
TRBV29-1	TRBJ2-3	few	CSGKDQLGTDTQYF
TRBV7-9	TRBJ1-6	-	CASSATGDRSYNSPLHF
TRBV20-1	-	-	CSARDDRGTYEQYF
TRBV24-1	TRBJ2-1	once	CATSDSGGQSYNEQFF
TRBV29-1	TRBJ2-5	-	CSVGLVGGQETQYF
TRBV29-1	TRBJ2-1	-	CSGGGLAGRREQFF
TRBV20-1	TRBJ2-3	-	CSGLYGDTQYF
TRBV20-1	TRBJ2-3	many	CSARDHLSSGEVVIDTQYF
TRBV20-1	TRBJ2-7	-	CSARTPGLGEQYF
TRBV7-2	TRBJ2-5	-	CASSSIRGVQETQYF
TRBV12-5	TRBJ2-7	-	CASGPPGTGTYEQYF